Shown below are 5 T cell receptor beta chains from a single sample sequenced in a study of OX40 agonist ivuxolimab in advanced cancers. Library construction relied on the immunoSEQ multiplex PCR assay. Here the immuneACCESS table is served through TCRdb, limited to in-frame sequences with V and J called. Missing clones are a known gap in these copies; in checked studies unresolved V genes cover under half, and the rest lacks a known reason. The sample has tens of thousands of clones on record, 88% of them singletons. The ten most abundant clones make up roughly 50% of the sample. The sample was CD4+ or CD8+ T cells sorted from blood, taken in a trial of the OX40 agonist ivuxolimab. These receptors were collected from an adult with an advanced solid tumor such as melanoma, head and neck, liver or kidney cancer.

The chain carries TRBV5-1 and TRBJ2-7; unclear D gene. Trimming cost V 1 base and J 7 bases, with 21 bases left between them. Germline V lookup: CDR1 SGHRS, CDR2 YFSETQ. CDR3 length: 16 residues. CDR3 amino acids: CASSLFLDSPGEEQYF. For the CDR3, the DNA is TGCGCCAGCAGCTTGTTCTTAGACTCGCCGGGTGAGGAGCAGTACTTC.

The chain is built from TRBV5-6 and TRBJ1-5; 9 positions agree with TRBD1. The trim removed 4 bases at V and 9 bases at J, leaving 8 bases unmatched. Germline lookup yields CDR1 SGHDT and CDR2 YYEEEE. This CDR3 region has 14 residues. The chain's CDR3 is CASSLGQGMRPQHF. The CDR3 DNA follows: TGTGCCAGCAGCCTTGGACAGGGGATGAGGCCCCAGCATTTT. Looking up the rest from reference TRBV5-6 and TRBJ1-5 gives the full variable domain: DAGVTQSPTHLIKTRGQQVTLRCSPKSGHDTVSWYQQALGQGPQFIFQYYEEEERQRGNFPDRFSGHQFPNYSSELNVNALLLGDSALYLCASSLGQGMRPQHFGDGTRLSIL.

The rearrangement links TRBV2 to TRBJ2-5, with D perhaps TRBD1 (6 bases). V lost 6 bases to trimming and J lost 2 bases, with 10 bases between them. This CDR3 is 13 amino acids long. Germline CDR1 SNHLY, CDR2 FYNNEI. The CDR3 is CASRNGQQETQYF. The CDR3 bases are TGTGCCAGCAGGAACGGACAGCAAGAGACCCAGTACTTC.

The rearrangement uses TRBV13 and TRBJ2-2; TRBD2 is a possible D gene (6 bases). Trimming removed 5 bases at V and 6 bases at J, with 13 bases between. The length of the CDR3 is 14 residues. Per germline, CDR1 PRHDT and CDR2 FYEKMQ (reference sequence). The CDR3 is CASSAFGEAGELFF. CDR3 nucleotides: TGTGCCAGCAGCGCGTTCGGGGAGGCCGGGGAGCTGTTTTTT.

The rearrangement uses TRBV4-3 and TRBJ1-2; TRBD1 agrees at 9 bases. Trimming cost V 1 base and J 7 bases; bases outside gene matches: 4. The CDR3 has 14 amino acids. The V gene's germline CDR1 is LGHNA and CDR2 YSLEER. The chain's CDR3 is CASSQGRTGVGYTF. In nucleotides, the CDR3 is TGCGCCAGCAGCCAAGGACGGACAGGGGTTGGCTACACCTTC.